This is a list of T cell receptor beta chains from one sample in a study of blood T cell repertoires in COVID-19. Here immunoSEQ multiplex PCR was the method, and the copy in TCRdb shows in-frame clones only, minus some. The table shows nearly 350,000 clones, with around 88% occurring only once. Source material: peripheral blood. The origin of the receptors is a man aged 25-45 years with active or convalescent COVID-19. Each CDR3 is given with its conserved first and last residue. A D gene is named only where the DNA matches it firmly. Size tells how often a clone was seen (once, few, many) or the class of an expanded clone, and some rows leave it out.

CDR3nt: TGTGCCAGCAGTGAAGGTGACAGGAGCTATGGCTACACCTTC
CDR3aa: CASSEGDRSYGYTF
v_gene: TRBV6-1
d_gene: .
j_gene: TRBJ1-2
len: 14
abundance: .

CDR3nt: TGTGCCAGCAGCGCCGGGACAGGGGGGTACAATGAGCAGTTCTTC
CDR3aa: CASSAGTGGYNEQFF
v_gene: TRBV5-4
d_gene: TRBD1
j_gene: TRBJ2-1
len: 15
abundance: .

CDR3nt: TGTGCCAGCAGCAGGTGGGGGCGCGGTGAAAAACTGTTTTTT
CDR3aa: CASSRWGRGEKLFF
v_gene: TRBV7-2
d_gene: .
j_gene: TRBJ1-4
len: 14
abundance: few

CDR3nt: TGTGCCAGCAGCCCCCCTCAGGGTGGCCCCTACAATGAGCAGTTCTTC
CDR3aa: CASSPPQGGPYNEQFF
v_gene: TRBV13
d_gene: .
j_gene: TRBJ2-1
len: 16
abundance: once

CDR3nt: TGCGCCAGCAGGCACCAAGGGACTGGTAACTACGAGCAGTACTTC
CDR3aa: CASRHQGTGNYEQYF
v_gene: TRBV4-1
d_gene: .
j_gene: TRBJ2-7
len: 15
abundance: .

CDR3nt: TGTGCCAGCACCTCTTCCCGGGTAGCGGGAGAGGAGAATGAGCAGTTCTTC
CDR3aa: CASTSSRVAGEENEQFF
v_gene: TRBV28
d_gene: TRBD2
j_gene: TRBJ2-1
len: 17
abundance: .

CDR3nt: TGTGCCACCAGCAGAGATCGGGCTAGCGTAAGCAGGGAGCAGTACTTC
CDR3aa: CATSRDRASVSREQYF
v_gene: TRBV15
d_gene: .
j_gene: TRBJ2-7
len: 16
abundance: once

CDR3nt: TGTGCCAGCAGCTTAGGGGCAGGGCGGAGATTCTCTGAAGCTTTCTTT
CDR3aa: CASSLGAGRRFSEAFF
v_gene: TRBV7-9
d_gene: .
j_gene: TRBJ1-1
len: 16
abundance: .

CDR3nt: TGTGCCAGCAGCCTCGGGACTAGCGGACCTTGGGGGCGGACCCAGTACTTC
CDR3aa: CASSLGTSGPWGRTQYF
v_gene: TRBV11-2
d_gene: TRBD2
j_gene: TRBJ2-5
len: 17
abundance: .

CDR3nt: TGTGCCAGCAGCACAGGGGGCTTATCGGCTAATGAAAAACTGTTTTTT
CDR3aa: CASSTGGLSANEKLFF
v_gene: TRBV9
d_gene: TRBD1
j_gene: TRBJ1-4
len: 16
abundance: .

CDR3nt: TGTGCCATCAGTGAAGCAGGGGATCAGGTATCTGGAAACACCATATATTTT
CDR3aa: CAISEAGDQVSGNTIYF
v_gene: TRBV10-3
d_gene: .
j_gene: TRBJ1-3
len: 17
abundance: .

CDR3nt: TGTGCCAGCAGTCCCCTTAGCAATCAGCCCCAGCATTTT
CDR3aa: CASSPLSNQPQHF
v_gene: TRBV6-2/TRBV6-3
d_gene: .
j_gene: TRBJ1-5
len: 13
abundance: .

CDR3nt: TGTGCCTGGAGTGCGACAGTGAACACTGAAGCTTTCTTT
CDR3aa: CAWSATVNTEAFF
v_gene: TRBV30
d_gene: .
j_gene: TRBJ1-1
len: 13
abundance: .

CDR3nt: TGTGCCACCAGCGGTGGGCTTAGCACAGATACGCAGTATTTT
CDR3aa: CATSGGLSTDTQYF
v_gene: TRBV15
d_gene: .
j_gene: TRBJ2-3
len: 14
abundance: .

CDR3nt: TGTGCCAGCGGGAGGGGGGATGGTGAGCAGTTCTTC
CDR3aa: CASGRGDGEQFF
v_gene: TRBV6-5
d_gene: .
j_gene: TRBJ2-1
len: 12
abundance: .

CDR3nt: TGCGCCAGCAGCCAAGAGGTGCGGGAGAGCTCCTACAATGAGCAGTTCTTC
CDR3aa: CASSQEVRESSYNEQFF
v_gene: TRBV4-3
d_gene: TRBD2
j_gene: TRBJ2-1
len: 17
abundance: .

CDR3nt: TGTGCCTGGAGCGGGGGGGAGGGCAATCAGCCCCAGCATTTT
CDR3aa: CAWSGGEGNQPQHF
v_gene: TRBV30
d_gene: .
j_gene: TRBJ1-5
len: 14
abundance: few

CDR3nt: TGTGCCAGCAGTGACCCCGACGGACTTTCTAGCTATGGCTACACCTTC
CDR3aa: CASSDPDGLSSYGYTF
v_gene: TRBV25-1
d_gene: .
j_gene: TRBJ1-2
len: 16
abundance: .

CDR3nt: TGCGCCAGCAGCGAGACAGCCCCCTACGAGCAGTACTTC
CDR3aa: CASSETAPYEQYF
v_gene: TRBV5-1
d_gene: .
j_gene: TRBJ2-7
len: 13
abundance: .

CDR3nt: TGTGCCAGTAGTTCGTACTACGAGCAGTACTTC
CDR3aa: CASSSYYEQYF
v_gene: TRBV19
d_gene: .
j_gene: TRBJ2-7
len: 11
abundance: .

CDR3nt: TGTGCCAGCAGCCTTAGCCGGGGGGGCCTACACACTGAAGCTTTCTTT
CDR3aa: CASSLSRGGLHTEAFF
v_gene: TRBV21-1
d_gene: .
j_gene: TRBJ1-1
len: 16
abundance: .

CDR3nt: TGTGCCAGCAGCCCCACCGCGACTAGTGAAGAGACCCAGTACTTC
CDR3aa: CASSPTATSEETQYF
v_gene: TRBV7-9
d_gene: .
j_gene: TRBJ2-5
len: 15
abundance: .

CDR3nt: TGTGCCAGCAGACCTTCCATGGCCCCGGAAGCGGGAGGGCCCTACGAGCAGTACTTC
CDR3aa: CASRPSMAPEAGGPYEQYF
v_gene: TRBV27
d_gene: TRBD2
j_gene: TRBJ2-7
len: 19
abundance: once

CDR3nt: TGTGCCAGCTCCGTTAGCGGGAGGGGTCCCTACAATGAGCAGTTCTTC
CDR3aa: CASSVSGRGPYNEQFF
v_gene: TRBV18
d_gene: TRBD2
j_gene: TRBJ2-1
len: 16
abundance: .

CDR3nt: TGTGCCAGCAGCTTAGAGTCAGGAACCTACGAGCAGTACTTC
CDR3aa: CASSLESGTYEQYF
v_gene: TRBV7-2
d_gene: .
j_gene: TRBJ2-7
len: 14
abundance: once

CDR3nt: TGTGCCAGCAGCCTGAGGGACAGAGGATTCTATGGCTACACCTTC
CDR3aa: CASSLRDRGFYGYTF
v_gene: TRBV7-9
d_gene: TRBD1
j_gene: TRBJ1-2
len: 15
abundance: .

CDR3nt: TGTGCCAGTAGTACCCCCTTTACAGGGGGCTCCCAGCCCCAGCATTTT
CDR3aa: CASSTPFTGGSQPQHF
v_gene: TRBV19
d_gene: TRBD1
j_gene: TRBJ1-5
len: 16
abundance: once

CDR3nt: TGTGCCAGCAGCTTCTACCCATCCGGACTAGCGCCTAGGTCAGATACGCAGTATTTT
CDR3aa: CASSFYPSGLAPRSDTQYF
v_gene: TRBV5-6
d_gene: TRBD2
j_gene: TRBJ2-3
len: 19
abundance: .

CDR3nt: TGCAGTGCTAGTCTAGCTGGCACAGATACGCAGTATTTT
CDR3aa: CSASLAGTDTQYF
v_gene: TRBV20-1
d_gene: .
j_gene: TRBJ2-3
len: 13
abundance: .

CDR3nt: TGTGCCAGCAGGAGGACAGGATCAACTAATGAAAAACTGTTTTTT
CDR3aa: CASRRTGSTNEKLFF
v_gene: TRBV2
d_gene: TRBD1
j_gene: TRBJ1-4
len: 15
abundance: .

CDR3nt: TGTGCCAGCAGTCCGGACACTCGGAGAAAACTGTTTTTT
CDR3aa: CASSPDTRRKLFF
v_gene: TRBV12-3/TRBV12-4
d_gene: .
j_gene: TRBJ1-4
len: 13
abundance: .

CDR3nt: TGTGCCAGCAGCGTGGGACTAGCGGGAGCATCCGGGGAGCTGTTTTTT
CDR3aa: CASSVGLAGASGELFF
v_gene: TRBV7-3
d_gene: TRBD2
j_gene: TRBJ2-2
len: 16
abundance: many

CDR3nt: TGTGCCTGGAGGAAACTCAACAATGAGCAGTTCTTC
CDR3aa: CAWRKLNNEQFF
v_gene: TRBV30
d_gene: .
j_gene: TRBJ2-1
len: 12
abundance: .

CDR3nt: TGTGCCAGCAGCGCTGGACAGCAAGAGACCCAGTACTTC
CDR3aa: CASSAGQQETQYF
v_gene: TRBV7-3
d_gene: .
j_gene: TRBJ2-5
len: 13
abundance: .

CDR3nt: TGTGCCAGCAGCCTCGTCGGGTCAAGAGGCTACACCTTC
CDR3aa: CASSLVGSRGYTF
v_gene: TRBV5-5
d_gene: .
j_gene: TRBJ1-2
len: 13
abundance: once

CDR3nt: TGTGCCAGCAGCCCCCAAGCGGGAGATACGCAGTATTTT
CDR3aa: CASSPQAGDTQYF
v_gene: TRBV7-6
d_gene: .
j_gene: TRBJ2-3
len: 13
abundance: .

CDR3nt: TGTGCCAGCAGCTTAGACATCCCTCGGGCAGATACGCAGTATTTT
CDR3aa: CASSLDIPRADTQYF
v_gene: TRBV7-8
d_gene: .
j_gene: TRBJ2-3
len: 15
abundance: .

CDR3nt: TGTGCCAGCAGCCCCGGACAGGACTATGGCTACACCTTC
CDR3aa: CASSPGQDYGYTF
v_gene: TRBV11-2
d_gene: TRBD1
j_gene: TRBJ1-2
len: 13
abundance: .

CDR3nt: TGTGCCAGCCTAGGCCATTCTGACAATCAGCCCCAGCATTTT
CDR3aa: CASLGHSDNQPQHF
v_gene: TRBV6-5
d_gene: .
j_gene: TRBJ1-5
len: 14
abundance: .

CDR3nt: TGTGCCAGCAGACAGAGACAGGGTTTGTACTACGAGCAGTACTTC
CDR3aa: CASRQRQGLYYEQYF
v_gene: TRBV9
d_gene: TRBD1
j_gene: TRBJ2-7
len: 15
abundance: .

CDR3nt: TGTGCCAGCAGTCCCCCCGGGACTAGGGTCTACGAGCAGTACTTC
CDR3aa: CASSPPGTRVYEQYF
v_gene: TRBV6-2/TRBV6-3
d_gene: TRBD2
j_gene: TRBJ2-7
len: 15
abundance: .

CDR3nt: TGTGCCAGCAGCTTAGACAGGGCTGGAGACATTCAGTACTTC
CDR3aa: CASSLDRAGDIQYF
v_gene: TRBV7-9
d_gene: .
j_gene: TRBJ2-4
len: 14
abundance: few

CDR3nt: TGTGCCAGCAGCTCCTGGACAGGGGAGGCTGGAAACACCATATATTTT
CDR3aa: CASSSWTGEAGNTIYF
v_gene: TRBV7-9
d_gene: TRBD1
j_gene: TRBJ1-3
len: 16
abundance: .

CDR3nt: TGCGCCAGCAGCAGAACCGGTGCAGGATCCTCTAGCACAGATACGCAGTATTTT
CDR3aa: CASSRTGAGSSSTDTQYF
v_gene: TRBV5-1
d_gene: .
j_gene: TRBJ2-3
len: 18
abundance: .

CDR3nt: TGTGCCAGCAGTTTTACTAGCGGGAAAGAGTTCTTC
CDR3aa: CASSFTSGKEFF
v_gene: TRBV12-3/TRBV12-4
d_gene: TRBD2
j_gene: TRBJ2-1
len: 12
abundance: .

CDR3nt: TGTGCCAGCAGCTTGGGCTGGGACGGGGGGGTTGAGCAGTTCTTC
CDR3aa: CASSLGWDGGVEQFF
v_gene: TRBV7-9
d_gene: TRBD2
j_gene: TRBJ2-1
len: 15
abundance: .

CDR3nt: TGTGCCATCAGTCCCCGTAGGACGCAGGGGAATGCGAACACCGGGGAGCTGTTTTTT
CDR3aa: CAISPRRTQGNANTGELFF
v_gene: TRBV10-3
d_gene: .
j_gene: TRBJ2-2
len: 19
abundance: .

CDR3nt: TGTGCCAGCAGTTTAGGACAGTCCAGGTCACCCCTCCACTTT
CDR3aa: CASSLGQSRSPLHF
v_gene: TRBV6-5
d_gene: .
j_gene: TRBJ1-6
len: 14
abundance: .

CDR3nt: TGTGCCAGCAGCTTGGGCCCGGGGGGTGGCTACACCTTC
CDR3aa: CASSLGPGGGYTF
v_gene: TRBV5-5
d_gene: .
j_gene: TRBJ1-2
len: 13
abundance: .

CDR3nt: TGTGCCAGCAGCCACGATTTAGGACAAACAGATACGCAGTATTTT
CDR3aa: CASSHDLGQTDTQYF
v_gene: TRBV3-1/TRBV3-2
d_gene: .
j_gene: TRBJ2-3
len: 15
abundance: .